This T cell receptor beta chain emerged from a study of blood T cell repertoires in COVID-19. Study as a whole: Donors in the United States, Italy and Spain gave samples during acute or convalescent COVID-19. PBMCs, B-cell-depleted T cells, or T cells provided the cDNA or gDNA that made up the material.

Participants reported their clinical history, and cohort assignment relied on those reports. Repertoires were generated with immunoSEQ multiplex PCR, while TCRdb's copy carries only in-frame clones and drops some. The sample lists about 220,000 clones; 88% were seen once. This CDR3 region has 13 residues. Trimming pared 0 bases from V and 8 bases from J, leaving 10 bases between. Germline CDR1 is MNHEY and CDR2 is SVGAGI. The chain joins TRBV6-5 to TRBJ1-2; D unresolved. This clonotype was obtained from a woman aged 50 to 60 with acute COVID-19. The sample consisted of PBMCs or T cells enriched from blood (not recorded which). The CDR3 spells CASSYSQAGGYTF. CDR3 sequence (DNA): TGTGCCAGCAGTTACTCCCAAGCGGGCGGCTACACCTTC.